This TCR beta chain is drawn from a study of CD8 T cells in ankylosing spondylitis (dated by TCRdb to 2016 to 2017). For the wider study: T cell receptor beta repertoires were profiled in healthy donors and ankylosing spondylitis patients so that disease-linked TCR variants could be found. The full study cohort was made up of approximately 24 ankylosing spondylitis patients and 108 healthy donors. Peripheral blood was sampled, and synovial fluid was also collected from ankylosing spondylitis patients. Beyond this particular receptor, the publication reports: According to the report, matched synovial fluid samples from ankylosing spondylitis patients were significantly enriched for the disease-linked clones. A CD8+ phenotype was shown by the disease-linked clones, which were found at relatively low frequencies in peripheral blood. Blood from ankylosing spondylitis patients appeared to be characterized by a TCR beta motif made up of several highly homologous amino acid variants. Some of the motif variants had been reported before in the synovial fluid and blood of reactive arthritis patients, a finding that suggests common disease-initiation mechanisms.

Reading the germline V gene gives CDR1 SGHRS and CDR2 YFSETQ. The CDR3 contains 16 residues, cysteine and phenylalanine counted. The DNA shown is the 48-base CDR3, in frame from base 1. Trimming removed 0 bases from V and 2 bases from J, leaving 12 bases between the germline ends. The listed sequencing device is Illumina HiSeq 2500. TCR beta libraries were prepared by quantitative 5'-RACE with molecular barcodes. For the original study's pipeline: To identify disease-linked TCR variants, a new computational method was used, one built on a probabilistic model of VDJ rearrangement. TCRdb passed the public sequencing reads through fastp at Q25 and MiXCR, retaining productive beta sequences. CDR3 protein duplicates are merged, each entry listing the most common genes and DNA. Here the V and J calls rest on TCRdb's processing, not on the authors' analysis. The sample table lists approximately 150,000 distinct CDR3 sequences, 30% to 35% of them with a count of one. The top ten hold 6% of the sample.

Synovial fluid samples and blood samples obtained from the same ankylosing spondylitis patients were matched. As concerns this clonotype: Its antigen is still unknown. No much larger clone is present one base from it, and per-base qualities are unavailable.

This receptor was obtained from a male donor with ankylosing spondylitis. Here the chain combines TRBV5-1 and TRBJ1-3; the D gene is not confidently resolved. Sequenced sample: synovial fluid, either unsorted or a sorted T cell fraction (not recorded which). CDR3 region: CASSLVGSPTGNTIYF. The nucleotides are TGCGCCAGCAGCTTGGTGGGGAGCCCCACTGGAAACACCATATATTTT.